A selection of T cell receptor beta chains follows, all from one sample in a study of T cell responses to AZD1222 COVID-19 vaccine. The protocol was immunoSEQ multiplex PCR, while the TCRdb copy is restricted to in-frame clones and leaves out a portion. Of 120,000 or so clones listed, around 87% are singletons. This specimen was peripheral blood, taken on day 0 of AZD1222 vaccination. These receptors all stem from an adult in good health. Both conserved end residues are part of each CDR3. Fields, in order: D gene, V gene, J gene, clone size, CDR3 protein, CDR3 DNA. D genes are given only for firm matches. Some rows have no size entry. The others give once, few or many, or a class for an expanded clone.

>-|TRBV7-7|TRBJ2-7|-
CPLGLSYEQYF
TGTCCCCTGGGCCTCTCCTACGAGCAGTACTTC
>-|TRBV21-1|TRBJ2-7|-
CASSKKGRRGVYF
TGTGCCAGCAGCAAAAAGGGCAGGCGTGGGGTGTACTTC
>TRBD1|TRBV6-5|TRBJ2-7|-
CASSYSRPGQGLYF
TGTGCCAGCAGTTACTCTAGACCGGGACAGGGCCTTTACTTC
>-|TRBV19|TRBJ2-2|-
CASTPDSYRNTGELFF
TGTGCCAGTACCCCCGACAGTTATAGAAACACCGGGGAGCTGTTTTTT
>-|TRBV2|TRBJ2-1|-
CASSEQGPGNEQFF
TGTGCCAGCAGTGAACAGGGTCCGGGGAATGAGCAGTTCTTC
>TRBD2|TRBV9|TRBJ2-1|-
CASGSGRALNEQFF
TGTGCCAGCGGAAGCGGGAGGGCCCTCAATGAGCAGTTCTTC
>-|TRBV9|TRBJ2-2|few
CASSVTGVGELFF
TGTGCCAGCAGCGTTACGGGAGTGGGGGAGCTGTTTTTT
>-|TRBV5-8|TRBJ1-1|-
CASSLRTVSPEAFF
TGTGCCAGCAGCTTGAGGACAGTGTCTCCTGAAGCTTTCTTT
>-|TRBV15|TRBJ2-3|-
CATARGGRSTDTQYF
TGTGCCACCGCTAGAGGGGGGCGTAGCACAGATACGCAGTATTTT
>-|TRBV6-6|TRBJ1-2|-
CASSYNRAGSDGYTF
TGTGCCAGCAGTTACAACAGGGCGGGGTCGGATGGCTACACCTTC
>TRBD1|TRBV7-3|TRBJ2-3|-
CASSPADRLSTDTQYF
TGTGCCAGCAGCCCAGCGGACAGGCTAAGCACAGATACGCAGTATTTT
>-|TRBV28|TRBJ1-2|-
CASSLNLEFYGYTF
TGTGCCAGCAGTCTGAATTTGGAATTCTATGGCTACACCTTC
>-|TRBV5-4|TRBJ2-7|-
CASSQAGRPYEQYF
TGTGCCAGCAGCCAGGCGGGACGCCCCTACGAGCAGTACTTC
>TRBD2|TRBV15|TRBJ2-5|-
CATSTGGLAGVRETQYF
TGTGCCACCAGCACCGGTGGACTAGCGGGAGTGAGGGAGACCCAGTACTTC
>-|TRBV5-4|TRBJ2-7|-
CASSPRGPYEQYF
TGTGCCAGCAGTCCTAGGGGCCCCTACGAGCAGTACTTC
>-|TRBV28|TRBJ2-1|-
CASSLLTLNEQFF
TGTGCCAGCAGTTTACTGACGCTCAATGAGCAGTTCTTC
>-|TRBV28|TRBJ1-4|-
CASSLSGQTIEKLFF
TGTGCCAGCAGTTTAAGCGGACAGACAATTGAAAAACTGTTTTTT
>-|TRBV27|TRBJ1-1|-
CASSLSSGVGENTEAFF
TGTGCCAGCAGTTTATCGTCGGGGGTTGGGGAGAACACTGAAGCTTTCTTT
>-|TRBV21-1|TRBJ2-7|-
CASWPDFRDLLWREQYF
TGTGCCAGCTGGCCGGACTTCCGGGACCTTCTGTGGAGAGAGCAGTACTTC
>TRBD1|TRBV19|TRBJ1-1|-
CASSLEQGGTEAFF
TGTGCCAGTAGTCTCGAACAGGGGGGGACTGAAGCTTTCTTT
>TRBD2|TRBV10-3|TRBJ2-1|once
CAISDAWGSGRASSDNEQFF
TGTGCCATCAGTGACGCCTGGGGTAGCGGGAGGGCCTCATCCGACAATGAGCAGTTCTTC